The 19 T cell receptor beta chains presented below share a single source sample, sequenced in a study of PD-1 blockade in classical Hodgkin lymphoma. Documented time point: cycle 4 day 1 (C4D1), after around six weeks of nivolumab. All patients experienced relapse after autologous stem cell transplantation, and brentuximab vedotin exposure was variable. Assay: immunoSEQ multiplex PCR; the TCRdb copy retains only in-frame clones and omits some. The table shows 100,000 or so clones, with 89% occurring only once. Sample: peripheral blood mononuclear cells (PBMCs), taken before the fourth cycle of nivolumab. These receptors all stem from a human donor with classical Hodgkin lymphoma.

This sequence joins TRBV7-2 and TRBJ1-1; D is uncertain. The V end lost 3 bases, the J end lost 3 bases, and 8 bases lay between the germline ends. Looked up from germline, CDR1 is SGHTA and CDR2 is FQGNSA. The CDR3 contains 13 residues. CDR3 in DNA: TGTGCCAGCAGCTTTGCCAGACACACTGAAGCTTTCTTT. Its protein product is CASSFARHTEAFF.

The rearrangement links TRBV18 to TRBJ2-7, with D uncertain. The CDR3 is 12 residues long. Germline V CDR1 and CDR2: KGHSH, LQKENI. Trimming shortened V by 4 bases and J by 3 bases, and 7 bases separated the two germline ends. This chain's CDR3 is CASSHNVYEQYF. The CDR3 coding sequence is TGTGCCAGCTCACATAACGTCTACGAGCAGTACTTC.

This chain links TRBV28 with TRBJ1-4; D gene ambiguous. This CDR3 contains 15 residues. Trimming pared 2 bases from V and 8 bases from J, leaving 15 bases between. Germline assignment: CDR1 MDHEN and CDR2 SYDVKM. This CDR3 is CASSLPGSLMEKLFF. The CDR3 coding sequence is TGTGCCAGCAGTTTACCGGGCAGCCTTATGGAAAAACTGTTTTTT.

This chain links TRBV18 with TRBJ1-1; D is perhaps TRBD1 (5 bases). Trimming took 0 bases from V and 4 from J, leaving 9 bases between them. Germline values: CDR1 KGHSH, CDR2 LQKENI. The CDR3 spans 14 residues. CDR3 coding DNA: TGTGCCAGCTCACCACCCCTGGGGACCACTGAAGCTTTCTTT. This translates into CASSPPLGTTEAFF.

The chain is built from TRBV11-3 and TRBJ1-1; D remains unclear. This CDR3 region has 15 residues. Germline CDR1 is SGHNT and CDR2 is YENEEA. V gave up 1 base and J gave up 1 base, with 10 bases separating them. CDR3 bases: TGTGCCAGCAGCTTAGGTTACGGGAAGAACACTGAAGCTTTCTTT. Protein product: CASSLGYGKNTEAFF.

This clone was found a few times. V and J are TRBV19 and TRBJ2-5; TRBD2 might be the D (5 bases). V gave up 6 bases and J gave up 2 bases, with 10 bases separating them. CDR3 size: 13 residues. The germline V gene has CDR1 LNHDA and CDR2 SQIVND (reference sequence). The CDR3 is CASRGRRQETQYF. CDR3 nucleotide sequence: TGTGCCAGTAGGGGGAGACGGCAAGAGACCCAGTACTTC.

The V and J genes are TRBV2 and TRBJ1-2, with a possible D match to TRBD1 (5 bases). CDR1 SNHLY and CDR2 FYNNEI come from the germline V gene. The CDR3 contains 14 residues. V lost 6 bases, J lost 2 bases, and 13 bases lay in between. The CDR3, as DNA: TGTGCCAGCAGCTCCGGGACGGGGAACTATGGCTACACCTTC. Translating it yields CASSSGTGNYGYTF.

The chain joins TRBV30 to TRBJ2-5; TRBD1 matches at 7 bases. Germline V lookup: CDR1 GTSNPN, CDR2 SVGIG (reference sequence). The V segment lost 2 bases and the J segment 5 bases; nucleotides outside the gene matches: 5. The CDR3 is 13 amino acids. The CDR3 reads CAWSSTGAETQYF. CDR3 nucleotides: TGTGCCTGGAGTTCCACAGGGGCGGAGACCCAGTACTTC.

The chain combines TRBV7-9 with TRBJ2-7; 7 positions match TRBD2. Per germline, CDR1 SEHNR and CDR2 FQNEAQ (reference sequence). The CDR3 spans 15 residues. V lost 5 bases to trimming and J lost 2 bases; unmatched junction nucleotides: 9. CDR3 coding DNA: TGTGCCAGCAGCGCTCCCCCTAGCGGTACCTACGAGCAGTACTTC. It codes for CASSAPPSGTYEQYF. The full variable domain, completed using reference TRBV7-9 and TRBJ2-7, is DTGVSQNPRHKITKRGQNVTFRCDPISEHNRLYWYRQTLGQGPEFLTYFQNEAQLEKSRLLSDRFSAERPKGSFSTLEIQRTEQGDSAMYLCASSAPPSGTYEQYFGPGTRLTVT.

This chain links TRBV5-8 with TRBJ2-7; 11 bases line up with TRBD1. Germline V CDR1 and CDR2: SGHTS, YDEGEE. The CDR3 extends over 13 amino acids. Unmatched junction bases numbered 2, after V lost 4 bases and J lost 5 bases. CDR3: CASSGQGADEQYF. In DNA form, the CDR3 reads TGTGCCAGCAGCGGACAGGGGGCCGACGAGCAGTACTTC.

The chain recombines TRBV4-3 with TRBJ2-1; no clear D. CDR3 size: 17 residues. V was pared by 0 bases and J by 5 bases, with 17 bases between. Germline CDR1 reads LGHNA; CDR2 reads YSLEER. CDR3 amino acids: CASSQESARQRNNEQFF. As DNA, the CDR3 is TGCGCCAGCAGCCAAGAAAGTGCTCGCCAAAGAAACAATGAGCAGTTCTTC.

The rearrangement joins TRBV27 to TRBJ1-5; the D is unclear. The V gene's germline CDR1 is MNHEY and CDR2 SMNVEV (reference sequence). This CDR3 region has 15 residues. V was clipped by 2 bases and J by 1 base, with 9 bases between them. CDR3 nucleotide sequence: TGTGCCAGCAGTTTAGCGGGGTTAAGCAATCAGCCCCAGCATTTT. This encodes CASSLAGLSNQPQHF.

The gene calls are TRBV10-3 and TRBJ1-1, with D unresolved. The CDR3 sequence is 15 residues long. Germline values: CDR1 ENHRY, CDR2 SYGVKD. Between the trimmed V and J ends, which lost 0 bases and 0 bases, there was a span of 8 bases. CDR3 coding DNA: TGTGCCATCAGTGAGTCGTTCGTATTGAACACTGAAGCTTTCTTT. Its translation: CAISESFVLNTEAFF.

The genes are TRBV7-7 and TRBJ2-1; TRBD1 matches at 7 bases. This CDR3 contains 15 residues. Germline assignment: CDR1 SSHAT and CDR2 FNYEAQ (reference sequence). V was pared by 5 bases and J by 4 bases, with 8 bases of the junction left unmatched. The CDR3 here is CASSPGTASYNEQFF. The CDR3 DNA reads TGTGCCAGCAGCCCCGGGACAGCAAGTTACAATGAGCAGTTCTTC.

The chain uses TRBV6-5 and TRBJ1-2; TRBD1 aligns across 8 bases. CDR1 and CDR2 (germline): MNHEY, SVGAGI. The CDR3 extends over 14 amino acids. V was pared by 4 bases and J by 4 bases, with 5 bases of the junction left unmatched. CDR3 DNA sequence: TGTGCCAGCAGTTCCTACAGGGGGTTCTATGGCTACACCTTC. This gives the protein CASSSYRGFYGYTF.

The chain links TRBV6-5 to TRBJ2-3; a weak D match, TRBD1 (5 bases). Germline V gene sequence: CDR1 MNHEY, CDR2 SVGAGI. The germline V and J ends were trimmed by 1 base and 3 bases, with 14 bases remaining between them. The CDR3 runs 16 residues. The CDR3 here is CASSYYSGIPTDTQYF. CDR3 nucleotides: TGTGCCAGCAGTTACTACTCAGGGATACCAACAGATACGCAGTATTTT.

The chain employs TRBV15 and TRBJ2-1, with a possible D match to TRBD2 (7 bases). The germline CDR1 and CDR2 sequences are LNHNV and YYDKDF (reference sequence). Trimming stripped 9 bases from V and 3 bases from J, with 15 bases between. This CDR3 contains 14 residues. The CDR3 spells CATTEGGLYNEQFF. CDR3 coding DNA: TGTGCCACTACCGAGGGGGGGCTCTACAATGAGCAGTTCTTC.

This clone was seen a handful of times. The rearrangement joins TRBV19 to TRBJ1-1; no definite D call. V was trimmed by 5 bases and J by 5 bases, leaving 15 bases between them. Germline V gene sequence: CDR1 LNHDA, CDR2 SQIVND (reference sequence). This CDR3 comprises 14 residues. The CDR3 region is CASSPRLAGTEAFF. DNA for the CDR3: TGTGCCAGTAGTCCTAGGCTGGCTGGGACTGAAGCTTTCTTT.

This chain uses TRBV6-5 with TRBJ2-3; D may be TRBD1 (6 bases). The germline V gene encodes CDR1 MNHEY and CDR2 SVGAGI. This CDR3 spans 12 amino acids. The ends were cut back, 2 bases at V and 7 bases at J, with 7 bases in the middle. CDR3 DNA sequence: TGTGCCAGCAGTTACGGGACAAATACGCAGTATTTT. As protein: CASSYGTNTQYF.